The T cell receptor (beta chain) under discussion was sequenced for a study of memory CD4+ T cells and cytomegalovirus serostatus. Study-level background: This sample comes from healthy Belgian adults, under 10 CMV seropositive, approximately 22 seronegative.

Study-level points and caveats: Median bootstrapped AUC for CMV status was just over 0.94 originally, about 0.9 US-trained.

Source study methods: Out-of-frame sequences were removed, leaving roughly 2.1 million distinct TCRbeta sequences. Profiling relied on immunoSEQ multiplex PCR, and the TCRdb table lists in-frame clones only, not all of them. The DNA was the basis for D and trimming; V, J and clone size are from that table. The repertoire holds 50,000 to 60,000 clones, 80% to 90% seen once, with 1.5% to 2.5% in the top ten. As concerns this clone: No antigen is known for it.

The sort gate was single viable CD3+CD4+CD8-CD45RO+ cells for memory CD4+ T cells. After thawing, CD4+ T cells were positively selected. The TCR was taken from an adult in good health and CMV-seropositive. The sequenced sample was memory CD4+ T cells from blood.

This CDR3 is CASSPGQPVTDTQYF. CDR3 in DNA: TGCGCCAGCAGCCCTGGACAGCCTGTCACAGATACGCAGTATTTT. J is TRBJ2-3 and V is TRBV5-1; weak D call: TRBD1 (6 bases). The CDR3 totals 15 residues. Germline V gene lookup returns CDR1 SGHRS and CDR2 YFSETQ. The V and J ends lost 4 bases and 2 bases respectively, with 14 bases between them.